This T cell receptor beta chain is from a study of blood T cell repertoires in COVID-19. The overall study: There were acute and convalescent COVID-19 samples, and they came from the United States, Italy and Spain. Nucleic acid was either cDNA or gDNA, and it came from T cells, B-cell-depleted T cells, or PBMCs.

Produced via immunoSEQ multiplex PCR; TCRdb's table is partial and in-frame only. The sample consists of some 200,000 clones, around 81% of them appearing once. The CDR3 contains 15 residues. V lost 0 bases and J lost 2, with 9 bases in between. Per the germline V gene, CDR1 is SGDLS and CDR2 is YYNGEE. This clone was observed once. Cohorts were determined from participant-reported clinical history. The sequenced material came from PBMCs or T cells enriched from blood (not recorded which). This clonotype was obtained from a man aged 40-55 years who had recovered from COVID-19. The chain links TRBV9 to TRBJ1-5; D is perhaps TRBD1 (5 bases). The CDR3 bases are TGTGCCAGCAGCGTAGGGGGACTCGGCAATCAGCCCCAGCATTTT. This encodes CASSVGGLGNQPQHF.